This T cell receptor (beta chain) stems from a study of blood T cell repertoires in COVID-19. Study information: The United States, Italy and Spain provided the acute and convalescent COVID-19 samples. The analysed material was cDNA or gDNA that came from T cells, B-cell-depleted T cells, or PBMCs.

The trim removed 0 bases at V and 4 bases at J, leaving 6 bases unmatched. Germline assignment: CDR1 WSHSY and CDR2 SAAADI. This CDR3 spans 16 amino acids. The authors' processing: Researchers report that nucleated cell counts were estimated from reference gene primer amplification. The data were produced by immunoSEQ multiplex PCR, yet TCRdb's version contains in-frame clones alone and is incomplete. From that table come the V and J calls and clone size; the DNA was used to work out D and trimming. The sample records around 400,000 clones, roughly 90% being singletons. The specimen was peripheral blood. The V gene is TRBV10-2, the J gene TRBJ1-3; 7 nucleotides align to TRBD1. The source of this sequence is a man aged 40-49 years with acute or convalescent COVID-19. The CDR3 nucleotides read TGCGCCAGCAGTGAGTCGTCCCTACAGGGGGGAAACACCATATATTTT. Its protein product is CASSESSLQGGNTIYF.